These 23 T cell receptor beta chains came from one sample sequenced in a study of blood T cells in healthy people across ages (dated by TCRdb to the mid-2010s). The library was produced with 5' RACE. Sequenced using an Illumina HiSeq 2500. The second PCR ran for about 6 to 12 cycles and used a J-beta primer mix along with a sample-barcoded 5' primer. The raw public reads went through TCRdb reprocessing: fastp at Q25, MiXCR clone calling, in-frame beta chains kept. For every CDR3 protein sequence, its rows merge into one entry that carries the most common genes and DNA. The sample has about 680,000 distinct CDR3 sequences on record, more than 40% of them singletons. The top ten hold roughly 34% of the sample. The source material was blood. The receptors originated from an older woman in good health.

The gene calls are TRBV20-1 and TRBJ2-1; 9 bases map to TRBD1. V was pared by 5 bases and J by 4 bases, with 15 bases of the junction left unmatched. The CDR3 is made up of 17 amino acids. Per the germline V gene, CDR1 is DFQATT and CDR2 is SNEGSKA (reference sequence). In DNA, the CDR3 is TGCAGTGCTGTCTCCCTTGGCTGGGACAGGGTATACAATGAGCAGTTCTTC. This codes for CSAVSLGWDRVYNEQFF.

To note about this clonotype: A much larger clonotype is one base distant, so this may be a read error. The chain is built from TRBV28 and TRBJ2-7; D may correspond to TRBD1 or TRBD2 (5 bases each). This CDR3 comprises 13 residues. The germline gives CDR1 MDHEN, CDR2 SYDVKM. V gave up 8 bases and J gave up 6 bases, with 17 bases separating them. The CDR3: CASGLGATCEQYF. DNA for the CDR3: TGTGCCAGCGGGCTCGGGGCCACCTGCGAGCAGTACTTC.

This clonotype has only a few counts. This chain uses TRBV20-1 with TRBJ2-3; D gene ambiguous. V shed 3 bases and J shed 0 bases, with 10 bases lying between them. CDR3 length: 14 residues. CDR1 is DFQATT, CDR2 SNEGSKA, per germline (reference sequence). The CDR3 DNA reads as TGCAGTGCTAGGACTCCCCTCAGCACAGATACGCAGTATTTT. Protein: CSARTPLSTDTQYF.

The rearrangement links TRBV15 to TRBJ2-3, with D tentatively TRBD2 (5 bases). V was cut by 5 bases and J by 2 bases, with 11 bases left in between. The CDR3 extends over 14 amino acids. Germline V gene sequence: CDR1 LNHNV, CDR2 YYDKDF (reference sequence). The CDR3 is CATSEGGTTDTQYF. Here the CDR3 DNA reads TGTGCCACCAGCGAGGGTGGAACCACAGATACGCAGTATTTT.

The CDR3 here is CASRGIQNTEAFF. The CDR3 DNA follows: TGTGCCAGCAGGGGGATTCAGAACACTGAAGCTTTCTTT. The chain couples TRBV6-2 or TRBV6-3 to TRBJ1-1, with unresolved D. Germline V gene sequence: CDR1 MNHEY, CDR2 SVGEGT. V was pared by 6 bases and J by 1 base, with 9 bases between. The CDR3 is 13 residues long.

The rearrangement joins TRBV14 to TRBJ2-2; no definite D call. Trimming took 0 bases from V and 4 from J, leaving 12 bases between them. CDR3 length: 16 amino acids. Germline loops: CDR1 SGHDN, CDR2 FVKESK. The CDR3 sequence is CASSQDVGVGTGELFF. CDR3 DNA sequence: TGTGCCAGCAGCCAAGATGTGGGTGTGGGCACCGGGGAGCTGTTTTTT.

The chain recombines TRBV20-1 with TRBJ1-1; 8 bases are shared with TRBD1. V trimming: 3 bases; J trimming: 1 base; junction bases outside the gene matches: 10. The CDR3 has 16 amino acids. Germline CDR1 is DFQATT and CDR2 is SNEGSKA (reference sequence). The CDR3 sequence: CSARETGGWPNTEAFF. Here the CDR3 DNA reads TGCAGTGCTAGGGAAACAGGGGGGTGGCCGAACACTGAAGCTTTCTTT.

The chain couples TRBV29-1 to TRBJ2-1; D is perhaps TRBD1 (6 bases). The J call may be in error: the DNA end matches TRBJ2-7 better. The CDR3 is 11 residues long. CDR1 is SQVTM and CDR2 is ANQGSEA in the germline V gene. The CDR3 sequence is CSVVTGNEQYF. As DNA, the CDR3 is TGCAGCGTCGTAACAGGGAATGAGCAGTACTTC.

The rearrangement uses TRBV28 and TRBJ1-4, with 7 bases lining up with TRBD1. The CDR3 extends over 16 amino acids. The germline V gene has CDR1 MDHEN and CDR2 SYDVKM. V trimming: 3 bases; J trimming: 7 bases; junction bases outside the gene matches: 11. The DNA for the CDR3 is TGTGCCAGCAGTTTGGTACTACAGGGGACGGGTGAAAAACTGTTTTTT. This codes for CASSLVLQGTGEKLFF.

V usage is TRBV10-3 and J usage is TRBJ2-3; D is unresolved. Germline CDR1 and CDR2: ENHRY and SYGVKD. The CDR3 has 15 residues. V was shortened by 6 bases and J by 1 base, with 14 bases between the two germline ends. In DNA form, the CDR3 reads TGTGCCATCAGCCCGACGGGTAAGGGCACAGATACGCAGTATTTT. Amino acid sequence: CAISPTGKGTDTQYF.

V usage is TRBV6-6 and J usage is TRBJ2-5; the D gene is possibly TRBD1 (7 bases). V was pared by 8 bases and J by 2 bases, with 15 bases between. The germline CDR1 and CDR2 sequences are MNHNY and SVGAGI (reference sequence). The CDR3 extends over 14 amino acids. The CDR3 reads CASGETGRQETQYF. In nucleotides, the CDR3 is TGTGCCAGCGGCGAGACAGGGAGGCAAGAGACCCAGTACTTC.

The CDR3 here is CATSRVTGGKRDNEQFF. The CDR3 nucleotides read TGTGCCACCAGCAGAGTCACAGGGGGCAAGAGGGACAATGAGCAGTTCTTC. The chain joins TRBV15 to TRBJ2-1; 9 nucleotides line up with TRBD1. CDR1 is LNHNV, CDR2 YYDKDF, per germline (reference sequence). The CDR3 extends over 17 amino acids. Trimming took 1 base from V and 5 from J; bases not matched to a gene: 9.

This sequence joins TRBV10-3 and TRBJ1-2; maybe TRBD1 (5 bases). The germline CDR1 and CDR2 sequences are ENHRY and SYGVKD. The CDR3 length is 13 residues. Trimming shortened V by 3 bases and J by 4 bases, and 9 bases separated the two germline ends. CDR3 residues: CAISEQALYGYTF. CDR3 nucleotide sequence: TGTGCCATCAGTGAACAGGCACTCTATGGCTACACCTTC.

The rearrangement joins TRBV20-1 to TRBJ1-1, with a tentative D call TRBD1 (5 bases). V was clipped by 1 base and J by 2 bases, with 14 bases between them. This CDR3 has 15 residues. CDR1 is DFQATT and CDR2 is SNEGSKA in the germline V gene (reference sequence). The chain's CDR3 is CSARGPGGSNTEAFF. The CDR3 DNA follows: TGCAGTGCTAGAGGACCCGGGGGGTCTAACACTGAAGCTTTCTTT.

In DNA, the CDR3 is TGTGCCAGCAGCCAAGATTCCGGACCCGACGGGGAGACCCAGTACTTC. The encoded protein is CASSQDSGPDGETQYF. The chain combines TRBV4-2 with TRBJ2-7; D is uncertain. The DNA end favors TRBJ2-5, so the J call may be wrong. The CDR3 contains 16 residues. Germline V lookup: CDR1 LGHNA, CDR2 YNFKEQ.

The chain carries TRBV7-2 and TRBJ2-1; 7 bases fit TRBD1. The germline V gene encodes CDR1 SGHTA and CDR2 FQGNSA. The CDR3 contains 16 residues. V trimming: 7 bases; J trimming: 4 bases; junction bases outside the gene matches: 13. In nucleotides, the CDR3 is TGTGCCAGCAACCAGCGAGGGGACAGCTTTTACAATGAGCAGTTCTTC. Its translation is CASNQRGDSFYNEQFF.

This clonotype has more than one count but fewer than ten. The gene calls are TRBV7-9 and TRBJ1-6, with a possible D match to TRBD1 (6 bases). With 2 bases removed from V and 9 bases from J, the gap between germline ends came to 11 bases. The CDR3 extends over 14 amino acids. CDR1 is SEHNR, CDR2 FQNEAQ, per germline (reference sequence). The CDR3 nucleotides are TGTGCCAGCAGCTTACAGGGGAGTAGTTCACCCCTCCACTTT. It is translated as CASSLQGSSSPLHF.

The rearrangement links TRBV20-1 to TRBJ2-1; TRBD1 is a possible D gene (5 bases). V was clipped by 1 base and J by 0 bases, with 13 bases between them. CDR3 length: 16 residues. Germline V gene data show CDR1 as DFQATT and CDR2 as SNEGSKA (reference sequence). For the CDR3, the DNA is TGCAGTGCTAGAGGTGCAGGGAAAAGCTCCTACAATGAGCAGTTCTTC. Translating it yields CSARGAGKSSYNEQFF.

This clonotype was detected many times. CDR3 region: CASSQGGTANNEQFF. The CDR3 region has the DNA TGTGCCAGCAGCCAAGGGGGGACAGCCAACAATGAGCAGTTCTTC. The V and J genes are TRBV4-2 and TRBJ2-1, with 7 bases identical to TRBD1. J lost 5 bases, V lost 1 base, and 5 bases had no gene match. The germline CDR1 and CDR2 sequences are LGHNA and YNFKEQ. The CDR3 is 15 amino acids.

The chain recombines TRBV5-1 with TRBJ2-5; a weak D match, TRBD1 (6 bases). V was cut by 1 base and J by 2 bases, with 12 bases left in between. This CDR3 has 15 amino acids. Germline V gene data show CDR1 as SGHRS and CDR2 as YFSETQ. The DNA for the CDR3 is TGCGCCAGCAGCTTGATCGGACAGCTACAAGAGACCCAGTACTTC. This gives the protein CASSLIGQLQETQYF.

This clonotype was seen only a few times. The chain couples TRBV25-1 to TRBJ2-7; 7 bases are shared with TRBD1. The CDR3 extends over 12 amino acids. Germline assignment: CDR1 MGHDK and CDR2 SYGVNS. V was clipped by 11 bases and J by 2 bases; unmatched bases: 6. The CDR3 loop is CAVVGQTYEQYF. The DNA of the CDR3 is TGTGCCGTAGTGGGACAGACCTACGAGCAGTACTTC.

The rearrangement links TRBV6-5 to TRBJ2-1, with D perhaps matching TRBD1 (5 bases). Trimming shortened V by 2 bases and J by 2 bases, and 13 bases separated the two germline ends. Germline CDR1 reads MNHEY; CDR2 reads SVGAGI. There are 16 residues in the CDR3. CDR3 coding DNA: TGTGCCAGCAGTTACGTGGGATCACAGGCCTACAATGAGCAGTTCTTC. Its translation: CASSYVGSQAYNEQFF.

This clonotype was seen more than once but under ten times. The chain joins TRBV29-1 to TRBJ2-5, with a tentative D call TRBD1 (6 bases). The V and J ends lost 6 bases and 5 bases respectively, with 19 bases between them. CDR3 size: 14 residues. The germline V gene has CDR1 SQVTM and CDR2 ANQGSEA. The CDR3 nucleotides read TGCAGCGTGGTTAGGACGGAAAGGGGGGAGACCCAGTACTTC. Its protein is CSVVRTERGETQYF.